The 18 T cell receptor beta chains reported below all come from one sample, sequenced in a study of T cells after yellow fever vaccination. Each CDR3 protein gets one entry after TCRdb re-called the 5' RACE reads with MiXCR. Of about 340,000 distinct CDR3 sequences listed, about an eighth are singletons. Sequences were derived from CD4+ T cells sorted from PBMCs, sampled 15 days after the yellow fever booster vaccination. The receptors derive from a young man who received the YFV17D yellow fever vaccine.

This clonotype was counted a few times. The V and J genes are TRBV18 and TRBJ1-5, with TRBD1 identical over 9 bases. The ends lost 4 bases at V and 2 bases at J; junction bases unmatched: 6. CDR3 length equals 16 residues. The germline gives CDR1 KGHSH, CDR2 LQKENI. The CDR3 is CASSHGQGLGNQPQHF. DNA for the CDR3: TGTGCCAGCTCACACGGACAGGGGTTGGGCAATCAGCCCCAGCATTTT. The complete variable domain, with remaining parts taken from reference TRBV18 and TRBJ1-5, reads NAGVMQNPRHLVRRRGQEARLRCSPMKGHSHVYWYRQLPEEGLKFMVYLQKENIIDESGMPKERFSAEFPKEGPSILRIQQVVRGDSAAYFCASSHGQGLGNQPQHFGDGTRLSIL.

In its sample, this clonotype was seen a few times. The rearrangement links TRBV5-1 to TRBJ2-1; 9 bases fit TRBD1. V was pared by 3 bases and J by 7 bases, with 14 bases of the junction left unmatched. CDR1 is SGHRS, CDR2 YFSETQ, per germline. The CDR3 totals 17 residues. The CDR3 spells CASSSLGPGQGVNEQFF. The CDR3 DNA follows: TGCGCCAGCAGCTCGCTAGGACCGGGACAGGGTGTGAATGAGCAGTTCTTC.

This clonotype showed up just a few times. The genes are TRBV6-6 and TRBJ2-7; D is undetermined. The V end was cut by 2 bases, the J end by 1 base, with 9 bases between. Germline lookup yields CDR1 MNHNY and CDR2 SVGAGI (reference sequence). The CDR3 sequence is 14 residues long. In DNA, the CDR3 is TGTGCCAGCAGTTACGGGCAGCTTTCCTACGAGCAGTACTTC. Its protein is CASSYGQLSYEQYF.

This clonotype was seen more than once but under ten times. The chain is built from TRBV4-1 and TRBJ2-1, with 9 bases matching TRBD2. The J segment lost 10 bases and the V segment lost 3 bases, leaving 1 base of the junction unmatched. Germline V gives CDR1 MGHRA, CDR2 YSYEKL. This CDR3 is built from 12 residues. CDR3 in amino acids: CASSHTSGEQFF. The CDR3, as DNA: TGCGCCAGCAGCCACACTAGCGGGGAGCAGTTCTTC.

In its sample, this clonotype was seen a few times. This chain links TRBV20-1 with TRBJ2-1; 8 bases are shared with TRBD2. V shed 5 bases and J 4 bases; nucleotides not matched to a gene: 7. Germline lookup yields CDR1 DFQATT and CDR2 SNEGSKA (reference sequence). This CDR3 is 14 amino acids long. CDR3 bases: TGCAGTGCTCGTCCGGGACTAGTTTACAATGAGCAGTTCTTC. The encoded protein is CSARPGLVYNEQFF.

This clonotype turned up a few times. The CDR3 DNA sequence: TGCGCCAGCAGCGTACAGGGGAGCCCCGGGGAGCTGTTTTTT. This gives the protein CASSVQGSPGELFF. The chain employs TRBV5-1 and TRBJ2-2; 7 bases align to TRBD1. Germline CDR1 SGHRS, CDR2 YFSETQ. Trimming removed 4 bases from V and 6 bases from J; junction bases left unmatched: 6. The CDR3 runs 14 residues.

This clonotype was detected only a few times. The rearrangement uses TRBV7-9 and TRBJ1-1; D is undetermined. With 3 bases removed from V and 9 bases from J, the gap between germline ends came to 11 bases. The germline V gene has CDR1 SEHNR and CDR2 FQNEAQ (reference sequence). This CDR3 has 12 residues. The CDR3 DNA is TGTGCCAGCAGCTTGGAACAGACTCAAGCTTTCTTT. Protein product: CASSLEQTQAFF.

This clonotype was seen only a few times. The CDR3 bases are TGCGCCAGCAGCCAACGGGACAGGGAAGCTACGCAGTATTTT. The encoded protein is CASSQRDREATQYF. The chain couples TRBV4-1 to TRBJ2-3; 9 positions match TRBD1. Germline CDR1 reads MGHRA; CDR2 reads YSYEKL. V dropped 2 bases and J dropped 8; count of bases not matched to a gene: 5. The CDR3 sequence is 14 residues long.

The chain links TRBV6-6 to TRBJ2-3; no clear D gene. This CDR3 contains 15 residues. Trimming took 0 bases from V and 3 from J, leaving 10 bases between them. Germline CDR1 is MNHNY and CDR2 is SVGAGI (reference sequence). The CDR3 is CASSYSKRSTDTQYF. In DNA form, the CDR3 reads TGTGCCAGCAGTTACTCGAAAAGGTCAACAGATACGCAGTATTTT.

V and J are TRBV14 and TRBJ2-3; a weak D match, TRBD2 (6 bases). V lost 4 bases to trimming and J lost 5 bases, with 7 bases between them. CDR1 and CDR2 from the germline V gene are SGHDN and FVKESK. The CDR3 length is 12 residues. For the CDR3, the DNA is TGTGCCAGCAGCCGGGGGGAAGATACGCAGTATTTT. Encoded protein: CASSRGEDTQYF.

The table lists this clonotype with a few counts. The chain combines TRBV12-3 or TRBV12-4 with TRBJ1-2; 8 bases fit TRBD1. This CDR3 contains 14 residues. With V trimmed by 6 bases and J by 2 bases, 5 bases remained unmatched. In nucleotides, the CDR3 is TGTGCCAGCAGACGGACAGGGCAAAACTATGGCTACACCTTC. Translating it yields CASRRTGQNYGYTF.

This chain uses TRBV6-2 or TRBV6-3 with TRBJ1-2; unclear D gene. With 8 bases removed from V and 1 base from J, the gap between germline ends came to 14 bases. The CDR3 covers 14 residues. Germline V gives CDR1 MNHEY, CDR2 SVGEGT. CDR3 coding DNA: TGTGCCAGCTCAGAAGACGGGGATAACTATGGCTACACCTTC. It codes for CASSEDGDNYGYTF.

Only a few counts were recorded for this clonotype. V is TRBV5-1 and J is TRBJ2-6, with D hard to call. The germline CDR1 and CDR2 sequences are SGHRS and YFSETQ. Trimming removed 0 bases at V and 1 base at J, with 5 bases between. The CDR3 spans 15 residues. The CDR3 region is CASSLELSGANVLTF. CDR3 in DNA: TGCGCCAGCAGCTTGGAGTTGTCTGGGGCCAACGTCCTGACTTTC.

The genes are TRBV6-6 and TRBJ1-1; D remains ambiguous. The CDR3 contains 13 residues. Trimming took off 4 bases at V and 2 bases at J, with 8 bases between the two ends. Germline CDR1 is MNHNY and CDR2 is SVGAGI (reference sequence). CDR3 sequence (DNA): TGTGCCAGCAGTTCCAAGGGCAACACTGAAGCTTTCTTT. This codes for CASSSKGNTEAFF.

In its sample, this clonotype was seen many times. The CDR3 DNA reads as TGTGCCAGCAGTGGACCGGCGGGGCGAATAAGATCCTATAATTCACCCCTCCACTTT. Its protein is CASSGPAGRIRSYNSPLHF. This chain uses TRBV6-1 with TRBJ1-6; possible D gene TRBD1, 5 bases. Germline CDR1 is MNHNS and CDR2 is SASEGT. V lost 4 bases to trimming and J lost 1 base, with 20 bases between them. CDR3 size: 19 residues.

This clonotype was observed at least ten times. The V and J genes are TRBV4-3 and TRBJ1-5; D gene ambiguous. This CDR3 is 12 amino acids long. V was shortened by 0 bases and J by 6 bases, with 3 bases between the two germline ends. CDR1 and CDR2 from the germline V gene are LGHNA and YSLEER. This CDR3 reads CASSQEGQPQHF. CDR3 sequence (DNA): TGCGCCAGCAGCCAAGAGGGTCAGCCCCAGCATTTT.

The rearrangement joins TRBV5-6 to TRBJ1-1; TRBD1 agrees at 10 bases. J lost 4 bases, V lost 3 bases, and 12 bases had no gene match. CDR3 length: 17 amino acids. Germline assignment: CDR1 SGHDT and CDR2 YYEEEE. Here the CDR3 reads CASSYNQVGTGATEAFF. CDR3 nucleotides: TGTGCCAGCAGCTACAACCAGGTCGGGACAGGGGCCACTGAAGCTTTCTTT.

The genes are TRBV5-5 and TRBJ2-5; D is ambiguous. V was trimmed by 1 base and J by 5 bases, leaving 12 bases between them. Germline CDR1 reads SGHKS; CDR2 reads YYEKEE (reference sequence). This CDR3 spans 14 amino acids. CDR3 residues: CASSLSGVGETQYF. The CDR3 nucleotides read TGTGCCAGCAGCTTGTCTGGGGTCGGGGAGACCCAGTACTTC.